Presented here are 21 T cell receptor beta chains from one specimen sequenced in a study of cytomegalovirus exposure and HLA in healthy donors. The PCR contained 60 Vbeta and 13 Jbeta primers. Libraries were prepared by immunoSEQ multiplex PCR; TCRdb keeps only in-frame clonotypes and omits some of them. The sample lists just under 150,000 clones; roughly 80% were seen once. The specimen sequenced was PBMCs. All receptors come from a woman aged 25 to 39 in good health and CMV-seronegative.

This clone came up a few times. J is TRBJ1-4 and V is TRBV19; 9 bases fit TRBD1. Germline lookup yields CDR1 LNHDA and CDR2 SQIVND (reference sequence). The CDR3 is 15 amino acids. The ends lost 5 bases at V and 12 bases at J; junction bases unmatched: 13. The CDR3 region has the DNA TGTGCCAGTAGTTCAAGTCCCGGGACAGGGCGCGAACTGTTTTTT. This translates into CASSSSPGTGRELFF.

The chain couples TRBV27 to TRBJ2-5; a weak D match, TRBD2 (6 bases). The J call may not be correct, given that the DNA end is closer to TRBJ2-7. Germline V CDR1 and CDR2: MNHEY, SMNVEV (reference sequence). This CDR3 is built from 14 residues. CDR3 DNA sequence: TGTGCCAGCGGATACGACGGGAGCTCCTACGAGCAGTACTTC. Amino acids: CASGYDGSSYEQYF.

The count of this clone is one. The rearrangement links TRBV7-3 to TRBJ2-1, with D perhaps matching TRBD2 (6 bases). The CDR3 spans 15 residues. V lost 2 bases to trimming and J lost 4 bases, with 12 bases between them. CDR1 is SGHTA and CDR2 is FQGTGA in the germline V gene. CDR3 region: CASSLGGFEYNEQFF. The CDR3 nucleotides read TGTGCCAGCAGCTTAGGGGGGTTTGAGTACAATGAGCAGTTCTTC.

The chain uses TRBV7-9 and TRBJ2-3; 13 nucleotides match TRBD2. Trimming removed 3 bases from V and 1 base from J; junction bases left unmatched: 7. Germline assignment: CDR1 SEHNR and CDR2 FQNEAQ (reference sequence). The CDR3 runs 18 residues. CDR3 coding DNA: TGTGCCAGCAGCTTTCTCCGGACTAGCGGGGGCCGCACAGATACGCAGTATTTT. The encoded protein is CASSFLRTSGGRTDTQYF.

The genes are TRBV6-1 and TRBJ2-2; 7 nucleotides align to TRBD2. The V gene end was trimmed by 1 base and the J gene end by 5 bases; junction bases not matched to a gene: 7. The CDR3 spans 16 residues. CDR1 and CDR2 (germline): MNHNS, SASEGT. CDR3 loop: CASSEVGGALTGELFF. In nucleotides, the CDR3 is TGTGCCAGCAGTGAAGTGGGAGGGGCATTGACCGGGGAGCTGTTTTTT.

The chain recombines TRBV4-2 with TRBJ2-3; D might be TRBD2 (6 bases). Per germline, CDR1 LGHNA and CDR2 YNFKEQ. Trimming took 2 bases from V and 4 from J, leaving 13 bases between them. The CDR3 runs to 15 residues. CDR3 in amino acids: CASSQTGEVADTQYF. The CDR3 nucleotides are TGTGCCAGCAGCCAAACGGGAGAGGTGGCAGATACGCAGTATTTT.

The chain couples TRBV5-5 to TRBJ1-2, with TRBD1 as a possible D gene (6 bases). There are 15 residues in the CDR3. V gave up 4 bases and J gave up 1 base, with 14 bases separating them. The germline V gene has CDR1 SGHKS and CDR2 YYEKEE (reference sequence). The CDR3 DNA reads as TGTGCCAGCAGCGGGGGGGAACAGGGTAACTATGGCTACACCTTC. Translation gives CASSGGEQGNYGYTF.

This clone appeared once. A read error may produce the germline difference seen at one junction end. The chain links TRBV7-3 to TRBJ2-3, with 8 bases lining up with TRBD2. This CDR3 contains 16 residues. Germline V lookup: CDR1 SGHTA, CDR2 FQGTGA. The CDR3 spells CSSSIRPAGGTDTQYF. CDR3 DNA: TGTTCCAGCAGCATCAGGCCAGCGGGGGGCACAGATACGCAGTATTTT.

This chain connects TRBV30 to TRBJ1-1, with TRBD1 as a possible D gene (5 bases). Germline CDR1 is GTSNPN and CDR2 is SVGIG (reference sequence). This CDR3 spans 15 amino acids. Trimming removed 0 bases at V and 5 bases at J, with 16 bases between. The CDR3 DNA reads TGTGCCTGGAGTGTTTCAGCACAGGCTTGGACTGAAGCTTTCTTT. Protein product: CAWSVSAQAWTEAFF. Combining the CDR3 with reference TRBV30 and TRBJ1-1 gives the whole variable domain SQTIHQWPATLVQPVGSPLSLECTVEGTSNPNLYWYRQAAGRGLQLLFYSVGIGQISSEVPQNLSASRPQDRQFILSSKKLLLSDSGFYLCAWSVSAQAWTEAFFGQGTRLTVV.

This CDR3 reads CASSPGAYEQYF. CDR3 DNA: TGTGCCAGCAGCCCGGGGGCCTACGAGCAGTACTTC. The V call is TRBV6-6, the J call TRBJ2-7; D perhaps matches TRBD2 (6 bases). The length of the CDR3 is 12 residues. Germline V gene lookup returns CDR1 MNHNY and CDR2 SVGAGI (reference sequence). Trimming removed 6 bases at V and 2 bases at J, with 8 bases between.

The V and J genes are TRBV7-3 and TRBJ2-5; 7 bases align to TRBD1. Germline CDR1 is SGHTA and CDR2 is FQGTGA. The CDR3 has 17 amino acids. Unmatched junction bases numbered 13, after V lost 1 base and J lost 5 bases. The CDR3 protein is CASSLKFSTGARETQYF. The DNA for the CDR3 is TGTGCCAGCAGCTTAAAATTCTCTACAGGGGCCAGGGAGACCCAGTACTTC.

The chain combines TRBV14 with TRBJ1-1; D remains unclear. Germline CDR1 SGHDN, CDR2 FVKESK. V was shortened by 0 bases and J by 0 bases, with 14 bases between the two germline ends. This CDR3 region has 17 residues. The CDR3 spells CASSQELGGGLNTEAFF. CDR3 bases: TGTGCCAGCAGCCAAGAACTTGGCGGCGGGTTGAACACTGAAGCTTTCTTT.

The CDR3: CASRNRGLSNQPQHF. In DNA, the CDR3 is TGTGCCAGCAGAAACAGGGGGCTTAGCAATCAGCCCCAGCATTTT. V usage is TRBV2 and J usage is TRBJ1-5; 9 bases are shared with TRBD1. This CDR3 has 15 residues. From germline, CDR1 is SNHLY and CDR2 FYNNEI. The ends lost 6 bases at V and 0 bases at J; junction bases unmatched: 3.

This clone has more than one count but fewer than ten. The J gene is TRBJ1-1, the V gene TRBV30; TRBD1 aligns across 7 bases. Germline V lookup: CDR1 GTSNPN, CDR2 SVGIG (reference sequence). This CDR3 contains 14 residues. Trimming took 4 bases from V and 1 from J; bases not matched to a gene: 6. CDR3 sequence (DNA): TGTGCCTGGAAGGCCGGGACAGCGAACACTGAAGCTTTCTTT. It encodes CAWKAGTANTEAFF. The full variable domain, in which reference TRBV30 and TRBJ1-1 provide the parts outside the CDR3, is SQTIHQWPATLVQPVGSPLSLECTVEGTSNPNLYWYRQAAGRGLQLLFYSVGIGQISSEVPQNLSASRPQDRQFILSSKKLLLSDSGFYLCAWKAGTANTEAFFGQGTRLTVV.

The chain links TRBV18 to TRBJ1-3; the D is unclear. The CDR3 contains 16 residues. Looked up from germline, CDR1 is KGHSH and CDR2 is LQKENI. The V end lost 0 bases, the J end lost 1 base, and 10 bases lay between the germline ends. CDR3 in DNA: TGTGCCAGCTCACCACCGGAAGAGCGTTCTGGAAACACCATATATTTT. Its translation is CASSPPEERSGNTIYF.

This clone showed up just a few times. This specimen includes other DNA sequences encoding the same CDR3. DNA of the CDR3: TGCAGCGTTGAAGGCGGCTATGGCTACACCTTC. It specifies CSVEGGYGYTF. The chain couples TRBV29-1 to TRBJ1-2; D remains unclear. Per germline, CDR1 SQVTM and CDR2 ANQGSEA. V was trimmed by 1 base and J by 4 bases, leaving 4 bases between them. This CDR3 region has 11 residues.

This chain links TRBV11-2 with TRBJ2-2, with D perhaps matching TRBD1 (5 bases). CDR1 is SGHAT and CDR2 is FQNNGV in the germline V gene. The V end lost 3 bases, the J end lost 5 bases, and 19 bases lay between the germline ends. The CDR3 is 17 residues long. The CDR3 loop is CASSFNSWGRRTGELFF. The CDR3 coding sequence is TGTGCCAGCAGCTTTAATTCTTGGGGCAGGCGGACCGGGGAGCTGTTTTTT.

Only a few counts were recorded for this clone. This chain joins TRBV2 and TRBJ2-2, with a weak D call TRBD1 (7 bases). CDR3 length: 15 residues. CDR1 and CDR2 (germline): SNHLY, FYNNEI. The V end lost 2 bases, the J end lost 4 bases, and 11 bases lay between the germline ends. The CDR3 here is CASSEQGGRTGELFF. The CDR3 DNA sequence: TGTGCCAGCAGTGAACAGGGGGGACGCACCGGGGAGCTGTTTTTT.

The J gene is TRBJ2-7, the V gene TRBV7-9, with D perhaps TRBD1 (5 bases). The CDR3 sequence is 12 residues long. The V and J ends lost 5 bases and 5 bases respectively, with 10 bases between them. Germline CDR1 reads SEHNR; CDR2 reads FQNEAQ (reference sequence). The chain's CDR3 is CASSRLRDEQYF. CDR3 coding DNA: TGTGCCAGCAGCCGGCTCAGGGACGAGCAGTACTTC.

The chain couples TRBV2 to TRBJ2-3; 7 positions match TRBD1. This CDR3 has 15 amino acids. Germline-derived CDR1 and CDR2 are SNHLY and FYNNEI. V lost 7 bases, J lost 2 bases, and 9 bases stayed unmatched. CDR3 amino acids: CASTLQGLNTDTQYF. Written as DNA, the CDR3 is TGTGCCAGCACACTACAGGGGCTAAACACAGATACGCAGTATTTT.

V usage is TRBV19 and J usage is TRBJ1-1; D remains unclear. Germline CDR1 LNHDA, CDR2 SQIVND (reference sequence). V shed 0 bases and J shed 1 base, with 6 bases lying between them. The CDR3 has 14 residues. In nucleotides, the CDR3 is TGTGCCAGTAGTATAGATTACGGGAACACTGAAGCTTTCTTT. Protein product: CASSIDYGNTEAFF. Full variable domain (rest looked up from reference TRBV19 and TRBJ1-1): DGGITQSPKYLFRKEGQNVTLSCEQNLNHDAMYWYRQDPGQGLRLIYYSQIVNDFQKGDIAEGYSVSREKKESFPLTVTSAQKNPTAFYLCASSIDYGNTEAFFGQGTRLTVV.